This record covers a single T cell receptor (beta chain). What it recognizes is unknown. Germline loops: CDR1 SGHRS, CDR2 YFSETQ. The CDR3 covers 14 residues. V lost 2 bases to trimming and J lost 0 bases, with 6 bases between them. The data were taken from a study of cytomegalovirus exposure and HLA in healthy donors. Regarding the study as a whole: In a later analysis, first-cohort TCR clusters were found to tend to co-occur in the 100 to 150 validation repertoires.

Clones were sequenced by immunoSEQ multiplex PCR, and TCRdb holds only the in-frame ones, with some missing. The sample contains some 210,000 clones, approximately 87% of which appear only once. The sample taken for sequencing was PBMCs. The clonotype comes from a woman between 18 and 30 years old in good health and CMV-seronegative. The chain has TRBV5-1 and TRBJ1-3; D remains unclear. The CDR3 protein is CASSFDGSGNTIYF. DNA for the CDR3: TGCGCCAGCAGCTTCGATGGCTCTGGAAACACCATATATTTT.